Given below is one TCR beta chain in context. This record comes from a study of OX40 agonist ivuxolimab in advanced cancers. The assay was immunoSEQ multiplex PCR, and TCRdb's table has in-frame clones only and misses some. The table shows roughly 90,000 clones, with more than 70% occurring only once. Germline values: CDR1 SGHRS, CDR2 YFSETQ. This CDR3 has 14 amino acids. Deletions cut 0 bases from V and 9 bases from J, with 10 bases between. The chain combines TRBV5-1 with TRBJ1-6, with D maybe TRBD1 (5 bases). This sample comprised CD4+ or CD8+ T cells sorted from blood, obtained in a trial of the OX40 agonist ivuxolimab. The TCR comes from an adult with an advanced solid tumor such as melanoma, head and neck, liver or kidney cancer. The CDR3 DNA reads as TGCGCCAGCAGCTTGGGTTTCGGGACTTCACCCCTCCACTTT. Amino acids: CASSLGFGTSPLHF.